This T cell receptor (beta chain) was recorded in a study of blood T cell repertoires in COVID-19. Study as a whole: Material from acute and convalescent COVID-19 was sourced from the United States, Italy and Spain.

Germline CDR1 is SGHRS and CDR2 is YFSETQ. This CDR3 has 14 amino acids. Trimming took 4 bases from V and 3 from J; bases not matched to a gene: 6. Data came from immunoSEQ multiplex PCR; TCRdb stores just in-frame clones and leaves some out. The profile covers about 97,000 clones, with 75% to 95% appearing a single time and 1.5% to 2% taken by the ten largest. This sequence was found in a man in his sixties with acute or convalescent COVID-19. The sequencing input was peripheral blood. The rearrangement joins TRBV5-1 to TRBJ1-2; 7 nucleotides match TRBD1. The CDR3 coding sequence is TGCGCCAGCAGCCCACAGGGGCAGGACTATGGCTACACCTTC. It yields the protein CASSPQGQDYGYTF.